One and the same sample provided the 8 T cell receptor beta chains below, sequenced in a study of T cell responses to AZD1222 COVID-19 vaccine. Using immunoSEQ multiplex PCR, the repertoire was profiled, and TCRdb retains in-frame clones only, with some absent. The data contain fewer than 200,000 clones, roughly 89% of them seen just once; the ten biggest clones take up 1.5% to 2%. Sequenced here: peripheral blood, sampled on day 0 of AZD1222 vaccination. The source is an adult in good health.

This clone was seen a few times. The chain links TRBV7-9 to TRBJ2-2; 10 bases are shared with TRBD1. J gave up 6 bases and V 7 bases, and 11 bases lay outside the gene matches. This CDR3 region has 16 residues. Germline lookup yields CDR1 SEHNR and CDR2 FQNEAQ (reference sequence). The CDR3 coding sequence is TGTGCCAGCACCCCTCCGGGGACAGGGGAGTCCGGGGAGCTGTTTTTT. It is translated as CASTPPGTGESGELFF.

V usage is TRBV5-4 and J usage is TRBJ1-2; 8 nucleotides align to TRBD1. Germline CDR1 and CDR2: SGHNT and YYREEE (reference sequence). CDR3 length: 15 residues. Germline trimming cut 0 bases from V and 4 bases from J; bases unmatched to any gene: 5. The CDR3 reads CASSLDPGGAYGYTF. CDR3 in DNA: TGTGCCAGCAGCTTGGACCCAGGGGGCGCCTATGGCTACACCTTC.

Concerning this clone itself: One end of the junction fails to match germline, which may point to a read error. The chain joins TRBV20-1 to TRBJ2-6; maybe TRBD1 (5 bases). Per the germline V gene, CDR1 is DFQATT and CDR2 is SNEGSKA (reference sequence). The CDR3 is made up of 12 amino acids. CDR3 sequence: CSASNAQGPRSF. The CDR3 DNA reads as TGCAGTGCTAGTAACGCCCAGGGCCCGCGGTCTTTC.

This chain uses TRBV3-1 (or the pseudogene TRBV3-2) with TRBJ1-1; D is undetermined. In germline, CDR1 is LGHDT, CDR2 YNNKEL (reference sequence). The CDR3 loop spans 13 amino acids. Trimming stripped 3 bases from V and 3 bases from J, with 8 bases between. The DNA of the CDR3 is TGTGCCAGCAGCCACCGGGTCCACACTGAAGCTTTCTTT. Translating gives CASSHRVHTEAFF.

This chain uses TRBV5-4 with TRBJ1-6; the D is unclear. Trimming took 4 bases from V and 6 from J, leaving 14 bases between them. CDR1 is SGHNT and CDR2 is YYREEE in the germline V gene (reference sequence). The length of the CDR3 is 15 residues. CDR3 coding DNA: TGTGCCAGCAGCCTCGACATTGGGAGTAATTCACCCCTCCACTTT. Residues: CASSLDIGSNSPLHF.

This clone was observed once. This chain links TRBV2 with TRBJ1-1, with 7 bases that match TRBD1. This CDR3 region has 13 residues. V was clipped by 4 bases and J by 5 bases; unmatched bases: 4. Per the germline V gene, CDR1 is SNHLY and CDR2 is FYNNEI. The CDR3 region is CASSGQGRTEAFF. The CDR3 DNA sequence: TGTGCCAGCAGTGGACAGGGTCGGACTGAAGCTTTCTTT.

The genes are TRBV12-3 or TRBV12-4 and TRBJ1-3; TRBD1 agrees at 7 bases. This CDR3 has 13 amino acids. V shed 6 bases, J shed 2 bases, and the junction held 1 base outside the gene matches. The CDR3 loop is CASRQGTGNTIYF. The CDR3 DNA reads TGTGCCAGCAGACAGGGGACTGGAAACACCATATATTTT.

This chain joins TRBV2 and TRBJ2-3; tentatively, D is TRBD1 or TRBD2 (6 bases each). This CDR3 is built from 14 residues. CDR1 SNHLY and CDR2 FYNNEI come from the germline V gene. Trimming pared 6 bases from V and 2 bases from J, leaving 12 bases between. For the CDR3, the DNA is TGTGCCAGCAGCCTCGGGGGCAACACAGATACGCAGTATTTT. It specifies CASSLGGNTDTQYF.